Below, one T cell receptor beta chain is given with its context. Its specificity is not known. It was focal radiation plus CTLA-4 blockade with ipilimumab that patients with chemo-refractory metastatic non-small-cell lung cancer received. This table comes from immunoSEQ multiplex PCR, and its TCRdb copy is limited to in-frame clones, with some not included. The profile shows tens of thousands of clones, about 72% of them singletons. The CDR3 extends over 12 amino acids. Germline CDR1 SGHVS, CDR2 FNYEAQ. Trimming took 5 bases from V and 6 from J, leaving 10 bases between them. The data derive from a study of radiotherapy plus CTLA-4 blockade in lung cancer. Across the whole study: Disease control was present in more than 30% of patients, and objective responses in roughly 17%. Findings of the study overall: Early blood T cell clone dynamics reportedly forecast response best, with interferon-beta. Researchers report tumor-derived TCR clones expanding in blood after radiotherapy plus ipilimumab.

The gene calls are TRBV7-6 and TRBJ1-1; unclear D gene. This specimen was peripheral blood, taken from a patient treated with radiotherapy plus ipilimumab. This TCR derives from a human donor with non-small cell lung cancer who had stable disease on radiotherapy plus ipilimumab. The CDR3 nucleotides read TGTGCCAGCAGCCCTGGCGGGGCTGAAGCTTTCTTT. This codes for CASSPGGAEAFF. Combining the CDR3 with reference TRBV7-6 and TRBJ1-1 gives the whole variable domain GAGVSQSPRYKVTKRGQDVALRCDPISGHVSLYWYRQALGQGPEFLTYFNYEAQQDKSGLPNDRFSAERPEGSISTLTIQRTEQRDSAMYRCASSPGGAEAFFGQGTRLTVV.